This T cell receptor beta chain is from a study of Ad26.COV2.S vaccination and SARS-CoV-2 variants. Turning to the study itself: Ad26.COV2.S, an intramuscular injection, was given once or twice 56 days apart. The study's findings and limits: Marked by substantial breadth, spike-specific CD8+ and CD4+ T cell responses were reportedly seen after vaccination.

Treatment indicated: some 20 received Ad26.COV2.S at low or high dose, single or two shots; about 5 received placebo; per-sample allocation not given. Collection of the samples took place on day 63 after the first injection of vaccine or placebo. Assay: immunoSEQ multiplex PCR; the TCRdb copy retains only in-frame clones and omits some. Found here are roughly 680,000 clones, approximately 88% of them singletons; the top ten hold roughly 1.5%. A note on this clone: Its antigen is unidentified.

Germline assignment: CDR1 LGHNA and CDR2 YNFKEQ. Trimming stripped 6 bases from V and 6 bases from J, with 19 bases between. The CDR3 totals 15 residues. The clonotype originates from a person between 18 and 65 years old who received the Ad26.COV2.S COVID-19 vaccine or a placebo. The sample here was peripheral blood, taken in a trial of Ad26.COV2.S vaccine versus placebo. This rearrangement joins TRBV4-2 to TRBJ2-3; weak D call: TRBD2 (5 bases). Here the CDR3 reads CASRLDFSRVDTQYF. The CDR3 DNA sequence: TGTGCCAGCAGATTGGACTTCTCTCGGGTGGATACGCAGTATTTT.